Below are 25 T cell receptor beta chains sequenced from a single sample in a study of T cells in Graves' hyperthyroidism and ophthalmopathy. Amplified TCR beta CDR3 regions came from RNA transcripts. A first-round RT-PCR of the TCR CDR3 used the HTBI primer set. TCRdb reprocessed the multiplex PCR reads via MiXCR and lists one record per CDR3 protein. The repertoire has approximately 400,000 distinct CDR3 sequences, about 18% of them found once; the top ten carry 40%. The specimen was blood. These receptor sequences come from a man younger than 35 with Graves' ophthalmopathy.

In its sample, this clonotype was seen many times. This chain uses TRBV10-3 with TRBJ1-1, with TRBD1 as a possible D gene (5 bases). CDR3 length: 11 residues. CDR1 is ENHRY and CDR2 is SYGVKD in the germline V gene. V was pared by 2 bases and J by 7 bases, with 5 bases between. The CDR3 region is CAISETGEAFF. The CDR3 bases are TGTGCCATCAGTGAGACAGGTGAAGCTTTCTTT.

This clonotype was found many times. The V and J genes are TRBV7-3 and TRBJ2-1, with TRBD2 as a possible D gene (6 bases). The germline V and J ends were trimmed by 5 bases and 4 bases, with 18 bases remaining between them. Germline lookup yields CDR1 SGHTA and CDR2 FQGTGA. The CDR3 covers 16 residues. The CDR3 nucleotides read TGTGCCAGCAGCCCTGCTGGGACGCGGGATTACAATGAGCAGTTCTTC. This encodes CASSPAGTRDYNEQFF.

There are many counts of this clonotype. The chain is built from TRBV6-5 and TRBJ1-1; D is uncertain. The CDR3 sequence is 14 residues long. Germline CDR1 MNHEY, CDR2 SVGAGI. Between the trimmed V and J ends, which lost 2 bases and 3 bases, there was a span of 10 bases. This chain's CDR3 is CASSYGGRDTEAFF. CDR3 DNA: TGTGCCAGCAGTTACGGTGGGAGGGACACTGAAGCTTTCTTT.

The chain combines TRBV20-1 with TRBJ1-4; D is perhaps TRBD1 (5 bases). The germline V and J ends were trimmed by 7 bases and 5 bases, with 14 bases remaining between them. The germline gives CDR1 DFQATT, CDR2 SNEGSKA (reference sequence). This CDR3 has 13 amino acids. The CDR3 region is CSVTGRSNEKLFF. The CDR3 DNA reads as TGCAGTGTGACGGGACGGTCAAATGAAAAACTGTTTTTT.

This clonotype has a count of ten or more. The V and J genes are TRBV3-1 and TRBJ1-1; D ambiguous. The V gene lost 1 base and the J gene lost 4 bases, with 7 bases spanning the gap. Germline V gene lookup returns CDR1 LGHDT and CDR2 YNNKEL (reference sequence). This CDR3 contains 13 residues. CDR3 DNA sequence: TGTGCCAGCAGCCAAGTTCCAGGCACTGAAGCTTTCTTT. Translated, it gives CASSQVPGTEAFF.

This clonotype was seen more than once but under ten times. V is TRBV5-1 and J is TRBJ2-3; D is unresolved. Trimming stripped 4 bases from V and 6 bases from J, with 21 bases between. The CDR3 runs to 16 residues. CDR1 is SGHRS and CDR2 is YFSETQ in the germline V gene. CDR3 sequence (DNA): TGCGCCAGCAGCCCCCGGCCAGGCTCCCCCGGGGATACGCAGTATTTT. Protein sequence: CASSPRPGSPGDTQYF. Full variable domain (missing parts from reference TRBV5-1 and TRBJ2-3): KAGVTQTPRYLIKTRGQQVTLSCSPISGHRSVSWYQQTPGQGLQFLFEYFSETQRNKGNFPGRFSGRQFSNSRSEMNVSTLELGDSALYLCASSPRPGSPGDTQYFGPGTRLTVL.

This clonotype was counted ten times or more. The chain recombines TRBV7-8 with TRBJ1-5; D call uncertain. This CDR3 region has 14 residues. The germline V and J ends were trimmed by 1 base and 0 bases, with 4 bases remaining between them. CDR1 is SGHVS and CDR2 is FQNEAQ in the germline V gene. The CDR3 here is CASSLESSNQPQHF. For the CDR3, the DNA is TGTGCCAGCAGCTTAGAGAGTAGCAATCAGCCCCAGCATTTT.

The chain is built from TRBV27 and TRBJ1-5; no firm D call. The CDR3 is made up of 13 amino acids. Germline lookup yields CDR1 MNHEY and CDR2 SMNVEV (reference sequence). V gave up 5 bases and J gave up 9 bases, with 14 bases separating them. The CDR3 spells CASSESLARPQHF. CDR3 sequence (DNA): TGTGCCAGCAGTGAAAGCCTAGCTCGGCCCCAGCATTTT.

This clonotype was detected many times. V gene TRBV12-3 or TRBV12-4 combines with J gene TRBJ1-4; D perhaps matches TRBD1 (5 bases). Trimming took 6 bases from V and 8 from J, leaving 13 bases between them. The CDR3 is 13 amino acids. CDR3: CASRPGEREKLFF. CDR3 bases: TGTGCCAGCAGGCCGGGGGAGAGGGAAAAACTGTTTTTT.

V usage is TRBV3-1 and J usage is TRBJ2-6, with D unresolved. CDR1 and CDR2 from the germline V gene are LGHDT and YNNKEL (reference sequence). Deletions cut 0 bases from V and 0 bases from J, with 3 bases between. The CDR3 is 15 residues long. CDR3 amino acids: CASSQEISGANVLTF. CDR3 DNA: TGTGCCAGCAGCCAAGAAATCTCTGGGGCCAACGTCCTGACTTTC. Full variable domain (missing parts from reference TRBV3-1 and TRBJ2-6): DTAVSQTPKYLVTQMGNDKSIKCEQNLGHDTMYWYKQDSKKFLKIMFSYNNKELIINETVPNRFSPKSPDKAHLNLHINSLELGDSAVYFCASSQEISGANVLTFGAGSRLTVL.

The table lists this clonotype with many counts. The V gene is TRBV6-1, the J gene TRBJ1-6; D unclear. V shed 7 bases and J shed 9 bases, with 16 bases lying between them. Germline CDR1 and CDR2: MNHNS and SASEGT. The CDR3 totals 14 residues. CDR3 sequence: CASTDWEIASPLHF. In nucleotides, the CDR3 is TGTGCCAGCACAGACTGGGAAATAGCTTCACCCCTCCACTTT.

There are many counts of this clonotype. The V and J genes are TRBV11-2 and TRBJ1-5; D gene uncertain. Germline CDR1 and CDR2: SGHAT and FQNNGV. V dropped 2 bases and J dropped 5 bases, with 13 bases sitting between them. The CDR3 sequence is 15 residues long. The CDR3 protein is CASSLTSSGYQPQHF. The CDR3 bases are TGTGCCAGCAGCTTAACCAGTAGCGGGTATCAGCCCCAGCATTTT. Variable domain in full (rest from reference TRBV11-2 and TRBJ1-5): EAGVAQSPRYKIIEKRQSVAFWCNPISGHATLYWYQQILGQGPKLLIQFQNNGVVDDSQLPKDRFSAERLKGVDSTLKIQPAKLEDSAVYLCASSLTSSGYQPQHFGDGTRLSIL.

Notes on this clonotype: A junction end diverges from the germline sequence, so it may reflect a read error. The CDR3 coding sequence is TGTGCCACCAACCCCCAGGGGAACCCACAAGAGACCCGGTACTTC. This translates into CATNPQGNPQETRYF. V usage is TRBV11-2 and J usage is TRBJ2-5; weak D call: TRBD1 (6 bases). The germline V gene has CDR1 SGHAT and CDR2 FQNNGV. The CDR3 spans 15 residues.

This clonotype came up many times. The J gene is TRBJ2-3, the V gene TRBV20-1; TRBD2 aligns across 8 bases. V gave up 6 bases and J gave up 6 bases; unmatched junction bases: 11. Germline loops: CDR1 DFQATT, CDR2 SNEGSKA (reference sequence). The length of the CDR3 is 14 residues. Here the CDR3 reads CSAGTGGIGDTQYF. CDR3 in DNA: TGCAGTGCAGGGACGGGGGGGATTGGGGATACGCAGTATTTT.

This clonotype has at least ten counts. J is TRBJ2-3 and V is TRBV11-3; D gene uncertain. Germline CDR1 and CDR2: SGHNT and YENEEA. The CDR3 has 15 amino acids. Trimming left V 1 base short and J 3 bases short, with 11 bases between. CDR3 coding DNA: TGTGCCAGCAGCTTAGGACCCCCAGGAACAGATACGCAGTATTTT. As protein: CASSLGPPGTDTQYF.

This clonotype was counted many times. V gene TRBV28 combines with J gene TRBJ2-3; maybe TRBD2 (6 bases). V was shortened by 6 bases and J by 2 bases, with 12 bases between the two germline ends. This CDR3 comprises 14 residues. Germline V gene data show CDR1 as MDHEN and CDR2 as SYDVKM. CDR3 loop: CASRQEGYTDTQYF. CDR3 sequence (DNA): TGTGCCAGCAGACAGGAGGGCTACACAGATACGCAGTATTTT.

This clonotype appeared many times. The rearrangement links TRBV2 to TRBJ2-3, with D hard to call. Germline CDR1 is SNHLY and CDR2 is FYNNEI. The CDR3 is made up of 14 amino acids. The V and J ends lost 2 bases and 4 bases respectively, with 10 bases between them. The CDR3 nucleotides read TGTGCCAGCAGTGAAACACAAATCGCAGATACGCAGTATTTT. It encodes CASSETQIADTQYF.

This clonotype was recorded a few times. The chain links TRBV7-9 to TRBJ2-5; D is tentatively TRBD1 or TRBD2 (5 bases each). The V gene's germline CDR1 is SEHNR and CDR2 FQNEAQ (reference sequence). The CDR3 has 14 residues. Trimming stripped 5 bases from V and 5 bases from J, with 15 bases between. CDR3 DNA: TGTGCCAGCAGCCCAATGGGGGTCTGGGAGACCCAGTACTTC. Its translation: CASSPMGVWETQYF.

This clonotype was observed many times. The chain uses TRBV6-6 and TRBJ2-5; D call uncertain. The CDR3 totals 10 residues. With 2 bases removed from V and 5 bases from J, the gap between germline ends came to 0 bases. Germline CDR1 reads MNHNY; CDR2 reads SVGAGI (reference sequence). CDR3 sequence: CASSYETQYF. The CDR3 nucleotides read TGTGCCAGCAGTTACGAGACCCAGTACTTC.

This clonotype showed up many times. The genes are TRBV5-1 and TRBJ2-3, with D possibly TRBD2 on 7 matching bases. Germline V gene sequence: CDR1 SGHRS, CDR2 YFSETQ. The V end was cut by 2 bases, the J end by 5 bases, with 15 bases between. The CDR3 is 15 residues long. For the CDR3, the DNA is TGCGCCAGCAGCTTCGAGGGGGGGGCCGTAGATACGCAGTATTTT. Amino acids: CASSFEGGAVDTQYF.

The V gene is TRBV19, the J gene TRBJ2-7; the match to TRBD1 covers 8 bases. CDR3 length equals 15 residues. The germline V gene has CDR1 LNHDA and CDR2 SQIVND (reference sequence). V trimming: 5 bases; J trimming: 0 bases; junction bases outside the gene matches: 6. CDR3 DNA: TGTGCCAGTAGTGCAGGACAGGGCTTCTCCTACGAGCAGTACTTC. Translated, it gives CASSAGQGFSYEQYF. The full variable domain, rest sourced from reference TRBV19 and TRBJ2-7, is DGGITQSPKYLFRKEGQNVTLSCEQNLNHDAMYWYRQDPGQGLRLIYYSQIVNDFQKGDIAEGYSVSREKKESFPLTVTSAQKNPTAFYLCASSAGQGFSYEQYFGPGTRLTVT.

A word on this clonotype: A much larger clonotype is one base distant, so this may be a read error. This chain joins TRBV15 and TRBJ2-7, with 7 bases identical to TRBD1. J gave up 7 bases and V 6 bases, and 9 bases lay outside the gene matches. Germline V lookup: CDR1 LNHNV, CDR2 YYDKDF (reference sequence). There are 13 residues in the CDR3. CDR3 nucleotides: TGTGCCACCAGTGAGGGGGCAGGGGATGAGCAGTACTTC. Its protein is CATSEGAGDEQYF. The full variable domain, completed using reference TRBV15 and TRBJ2-7, is DAMVIQNPRYQVTQFGKPVTLSCSQTLNHNVMYWYQQKSSQAPKLLFHYYDKDFNNEADTPDNFQSRRPNTSFCFLDIRSPGLGDTAMYLCATSEGAGDEQYFGPGTRLTVT.

The chain employs TRBV4-1 and TRBJ1-2; unclear D gene. The CDR3 is made up of 15 amino acids. V was trimmed by 1 base and J by 7 bases, leaving 16 bases between them. Germline CDR1 MGHRA, CDR2 YSYEKL. The DNA of the CDR3 is TGCGCCAGCAGCCAAGTGGTCGAGAGGATCTCTGGCTACACCTTC. It encodes CASSQVVERISGYTF.

The genes are TRBV28 and TRBJ1-2, with 7 bases aligning to TRBD1. This CDR3 region has 13 residues. J gave up 6 bases and V 5 bases, and 6 bases lay outside the gene matches. Germline CDR1 is MDHEN and CDR2 is SYDVKM. The CDR3 DNA sequence: TGTGCCAGCAGTACCTGGACAGGAAATGGCTACACCTTC. It specifies CASSTWTGNGYTF.

This clonotype was counted between two and nine times. The chain uses TRBV14 and TRBJ2-5, with 13 bases matching TRBD2. Germline assignment: CDR1 SGHDN and CDR2 FVKESK. Trimming at V came to 4 bases and at J to 5 bases, leaving 7 bases not matched to a gene. The CDR3 spans 16 residues. CDR3 nucleotide sequence: TGTGCCAGCAGCCCAGGGACTAGCGGGATTTGGGAGACCCAGTACTTC. This encodes CASSPGTSGIWETQYF.